Listed below are T cell receptor beta chains from one sample, sequenced in a study of siplizumab effects on memory and regulatory T cells. TCRdb's copy holds only in-frame clones and misses some; the assay was immunoSEQ multiplex PCR. The data hold about 120,000 clones, with 90% to 95% observed a single time. Material: non-Treg CD4+ T cells sorted from blood. The receptors derive from a human donor in good health. CDR3s include the opening cysteine and the closing phenylalanine or tryptophan. D genes are given only for firm matches. Not all rows give a size; the values are once, few, many and, for expanded clones, a class.

CDR3nt,CDR3aa,d_gene,j_gene,abundance,v_gene
TGTGCCAGCAGTGAATACCCTAGCGGGAGGCAGTACTTC,CASSEYPSGRQYF,TRBD2,TRBJ2-7,NA,TRBV25-1
TGTGCCAGCAGCTCGCAGACTAGCGGAAAACTCTACGAGCAGTACTTC,CASSSQTSGKLYEQYF,TRBD2,TRBJ2-7,NA,TRBV5-4
TGTGCCAGCAGCTTTGGTACAGGACAGACTGAAGCTTTCTTT,CASSFGTGQTEAFF,NA,TRBJ1-1,NA,TRBV5-6
TGTGCCAGCAGTGAATATACAGGGGGACACGAGCAGTACTTC,CASSEYTGGHEQYF,TRBD1,TRBJ2-7,NA,TRBV25-1
TGCAGCGTTGTACAGAGGAGCTCCTACGAGCAGTACTTC,CSVVQRSSYEQYF,NA,TRBJ2-7,NA,TRBV29-1
TGTGCCTGGAGGCGTTGGGCGGCAAGCTCTGGAAACACCATATATTTT,CAWRRWAASSGNTIYF,NA,TRBJ1-3,NA,TRBV30
TGTGCCAGCAGTTACGACGGGGGGGGCACCGGGGAGCTGTTTTTT,CASSYDGGGTGELFF,TRBD2,TRBJ2-2,NA,TRBV6-6
TGTGCCAGTAGTAGCATCAATGAGCAGTTCTTC,CASSSINEQFF,NA,TRBJ2-1,NA,TRBV19
TGTGCCATCAAACGGGGACAGGGGGACGAGACCCAGTACTTC,CAIKRGQGDETQYF,TRBD1,TRBJ2-5,NA,TRBV10-3
TGTGCCAGCAGCTTAGGGAGGGGAACCGGGGAGCTGTTTTTT,CASSLGRGTGELFF,NA,TRBJ2-2,NA,TRBV11-3
TGTGCCAGTAGTATCGCAGGGGCGGGTAGGCAGTACTTC,CASSIAGAGRQYF,NA,TRBJ2-7,NA,TRBV19
TGTGCCAGCAGTGGGTCGGTGAACACTGAAGCTTTCTTT,CASSGSVNTEAFF,NA,TRBJ1-1,NA,TRBV6-1
TGCGCCAGCAGCACGGGGCTCTCCTACAATGAGCAGTTCTTC,CASSTGLSYNEQFF,NA,TRBJ2-1,NA,TRBV5-1
TGTGCCAGCAGCTTAGTCAAGCGGGAGGGCCCTTACAATGAGCAGTTCTTC,CASSLVKREGPYNEQFF,TRBD2,TRBJ2-1,NA,TRBV7-8
TGTGCCAGCAGCTTCCCGACTAGCGGGGTTGGGGACGAGCAGTACTTC,CASSFPTSGVGDEQYF,TRBD2,TRBJ2-7,NA,TRBV7-9
TGTGCCAGCAGACAGGGTGGCACTGAAGCTTTCTTT,CASRQGGTEAFF,NA,TRBJ1-1,NA,TRBV2
TGTGCCAGCAGCCCCCCTCCGGGGGGCACTGAAGCTTTCTTT,CASSPPPGGTEAFF,NA,TRBJ1-1,NA,TRBV6-5
TGCGCCAGCAGCCAAGACCTAACAGGCCACTCTGGAAACACCATATATTTT,CASSQDLTGHSGNTIYF,NA,TRBJ1-3,once,TRBV4-1
TGTGCTTCGGGGGTGGCGGGAAACACTGAAGCTTTCTTT,CASGVAGNTEAFF,NA,TRBJ1-1,NA,TRBV30
TGTGCCAGCACCCCGACGGGCTTTAGCTCCTACGAGCAGTACTTC,CASTPTGFSSYEQYF,NA,TRBJ2-7,NA,TRBV2
TGCGCCAGCAGCCTCCGGCGGCAGCTCAACTATGGCTACACCTTC,CASSLRRQLNYGYTF,NA,TRBJ1-2,NA,TRBV4-1
TGTGCCAGCAGTGGGCTTGGTACAGGGAGGTCCGGCAATAATTCACCCCTCCACTTT,CASSGLGTGRSGNNSPLHF,NA,TRBJ1-6,NA,TRBV2
TGTGCCAGCAGTGCGGGACCTACGCAAGAGACCCAGTACTTC,CASSAGPTQETQYF,NA,TRBJ2-5,NA,TRBV11-2
TGCGCCAGCAGCTTACAGGGGAGTGAGGACAATGAGCAGTTCTTC,CASSLQGSEDNEQFF,TRBD1,TRBJ2-1,NA,TRBV5-1
TGTGCCAGCACCCGACTAGCGGGGAGCCAAGAGACCCAGTACTTC,CASTRLAGSQETQYF,TRBD2,TRBJ2-5,NA,TRBV6-6
TGTGCCAGCAGTTCACCACCCCTAGGGGACACTGAAGCTTTCTTT,CASSSPPLGDTEAFF,NA,TRBJ1-1,NA,TRBV25-1
TGCGCCAGCAGCCTGACAGTGAACACTGAAGCTTTCTTT,CASSLTVNTEAFF,NA,TRBJ1-1,NA,TRBV5-1
TGTGCCAGCAGTAAACTCCCTGCCGCGGGAAATACCGGGGAGCTGTTTTTT,CASSKLPAAGNTGELFF,NA,TRBJ2-2,NA,TRBV7-9
TGTGCCAGCAGCGTAGGAGGGGGCAATGAGCAGTTCTTC,CASSVGGGNEQFF,NA,TRBJ2-1,NA,TRBV9
TGTGCCAGCAGCAACAGGGGAGGACTATACAATGAGCAGTTCTTC,CASSNRGGLYNEQFF,NA,TRBJ2-1,NA,TRBV7-2
TGTGCCACAACACTTGAGGGTGATCAGCCCCAGCATTTT,CATTLEGDQPQHF,NA,TRBJ1-5,NA,TRBV10-3
TGCGCCAGCAGCTTGGTTACTAGCGTCAATGAGCAGTTCTTC,CASSLVTSVNEQFF,TRBD2,TRBJ2-1,NA,TRBV5-1
TGTGCCAGCTCCGACAGAAATAATCAGCCCCAGCATTTT,CASSDRNNQPQHF,NA,TRBJ1-5,NA,TRBV18
TGCAGCGTGGGGCGAACAGGGTTTACAGGAAGCACAGATACGCAGTATTTT,CSVGRTGFTGSTDTQYF,NA,TRBJ2-3,NA,TRBV29-1
TGTGCCAGCAGGGACAGGGCCGCGTTCCTTGAAGCTTTCTTT,CASRDRAAFLEAFF,TRBD1,TRBJ1-1,NA,TRBV6-5
TGCAGCGTGGACGGGAAGCAAGAGACCCAGTACTTC,CSVDGKQETQYF,NA,TRBJ2-5,NA,TRBV29-1
TGTGCCAGCAGCGGAGGGACTAGCTCCTACGAGCAGTACTTC,CASSGGTSSYEQYF,TRBD2,TRBJ2-7,NA,TRBV9
TGTGCCAGCAGCTTTCGGACAGCAGGGCCCTACGAGCAGTACTTC,CASSFRTAGPYEQYF,NA,TRBJ2-7,NA,TRBV7-9
TGCGCCAGCAGCCAAGAAAGGCAGGGGGCGACGGAGGCCCACTACGAGCAGTACTTC,CASSQERQGATEAHYEQYF,TRBD1,TRBJ2-7,NA,TRBV4-1
TGTGCCAGCAGCTTGGAGCCCCCCTCTGGGGCCAACGTCCTGACTTTC,CASSLEPPSGANVLTF,NA,TRBJ2-6,NA,TRBV5-8
TGTGCCAGCAGCTTACCGACCGGCTCAGATACGCAGTATTTT,CASSLPTGSDTQYF,NA,TRBJ2-3,once,TRBV4-2
TGTGCCAGCAGGAACTCAGCGAACACCGGGGAGCTGTTTTTT,CASRNSANTGELFF,NA,TRBJ2-2,NA,TRBV6-5
TGTGCCAGCAGTGATAATATAGGGGATCAGCCCCAGCATTTT,CASSDNIGDQPQHF,NA,TRBJ1-5,NA,TRBV25-1
TGTGCCAGCAGCTCCACTAGCGGGAGATTTGAGACCCAGTACTTC,CASSSTSGRFETQYF,TRBD2,TRBJ2-5,NA,TRBV9
TGTGCCAGCGGGGGAGCCGGGGCCAACGTCCTGACTTTC,CASGGAGANVLTF,NA,TRBJ2-6,NA,TRBV5-4
TGTGCCAGCAGTTACTCAAGGGGGGGCTATGGCTACACCTTC,CASSYSRGGYGYTF,NA,TRBJ1-2,NA,TRBV6-5
TGTGCCAGCAGTACGGGACAGGGGAGGAATTCACCCCTCCACTTT,CASSTGQGRNSPLHF,TRBD1,TRBJ1-6,NA,TRBV28
TGTGCCAGCAGACCCTTGGACACTCGGTACGAGCAGTACTTC,CASRPLDTRYEQYF,NA,TRBJ2-7,NA,TRBV2
TGTGCTAGTGGCCAGGGTGGGCATGAAAAACTGTTTTTT,CASGQGGHEKLFF,NA,TRBJ1-4,NA,TRBV12-5
TGTGCCAGCAGCTTTGGCCAGCGGGGCTCCTACGAGCAGTACTTC,CASSFGQRGSYEQYF,TRBD2,TRBJ2-7,NA,TRBV5-6
TGTGCCAGCAGTACCCGGGGCCGCGGCACTGAAGCTTTCTTT,CASSTRGRGTEAFF,NA,TRBJ1-1,NA,TRBV6-5
TGTGCCAGTTTCGGGGCGCGGGGTACTGAAGCTTTCTTT,CASFGARGTEAFF,NA,TRBJ1-1,NA,TRBV19
TGTGCCAGCAGTTACAGGGGTGGGGGTCAGCCCCAGCATTTT,CASSYRGGGQPQHF,TRBD1,TRBJ1-5,NA,TRBV27